The source of this T cell receptor beta chain is a study of cytomegalovirus exposure and HLA in healthy donors. With regard to this clone: What it binds is not known.

Measured with immunoSEQ multiplex PCR; TCRdb has only the in-frame clones, and not every one. This sample has over 150,000 clones, with 85% to 90% found just once. Study-wide results and limits: The classifier reportedly diagnosed cytomegalovirus status with high sensitivity and specificity. Researchers reported that a few CMV-associated chains were confirmed in vitro as CMV antigen-specific. The study recorded some 160 TCR beta chains that were cytomegalovirus-associated. Across donors, most TCRs were seen rarely, yet some public ones were widespread.

V was pared by 7 bases and J by 4 bases, with 7 bases of the junction left unmatched. Germline CDR1 is SQVTM and CDR2 is ANQGSEA. The CDR3 runs 13 residues. The specimen sequenced was PBMCs. This clonotype was sampled from a human donor in good health. This chain joins TRBV29-1 and TRBJ1-2; 9 nucleotides align to TRBD1. CDR3 bases: TGCAGCGACCGACGGACAGGGGCCTATGGCTACACCTTC. It is translated as CSDRRTGAYGYTF.